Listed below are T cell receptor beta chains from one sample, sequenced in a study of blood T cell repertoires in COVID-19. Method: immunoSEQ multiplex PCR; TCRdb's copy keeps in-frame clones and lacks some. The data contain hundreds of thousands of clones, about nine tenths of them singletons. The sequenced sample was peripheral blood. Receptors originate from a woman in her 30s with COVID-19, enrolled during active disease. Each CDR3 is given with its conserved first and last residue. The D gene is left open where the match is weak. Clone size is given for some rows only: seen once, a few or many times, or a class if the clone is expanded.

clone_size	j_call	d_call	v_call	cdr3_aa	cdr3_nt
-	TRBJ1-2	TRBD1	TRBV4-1	CASSQFPADRVEGYTF	TGCGCCAGCAGCCAATTCCCCGCCGACAGGGTGGAGGGCTACACCTTC
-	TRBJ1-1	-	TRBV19	CATQTGNTEAFF	TGTGCCACCCAGACAGGGAACACTGAAGCTTTCTTT
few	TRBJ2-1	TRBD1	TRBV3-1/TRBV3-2	CASSQNRDREEFF	TGTGCCAGCAGCCAAAACCGGGACAGGGAGGAGTTCTTC
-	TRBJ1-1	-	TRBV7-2	CASTTPAGTTEAFF	TGTGCCAGCACCACCCCTGCGGGGACCACTGAAGCTTTCTTT
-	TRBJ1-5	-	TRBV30	CAWSSGEVSNQPQHF	TGTGCCTGGAGCTCCGGGGAGGTGAGCAATCAGCCCCAGCATTTT
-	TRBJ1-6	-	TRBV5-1	CASSLASLGGGSYNSPLHF	TGCGCCAGCAGCTTGGCGAGCCTTGGGGGGGGATCCTATAATTCACCCCTCCACTTT
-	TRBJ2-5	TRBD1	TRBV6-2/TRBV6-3	CASSYTQHNRGETQYF	TGTGCCAGCAGTTACACTCAGCATAACAGGGGAGAGACCCAGTACTTC
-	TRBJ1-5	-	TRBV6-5	CASSLDRSRNQPQHF	TGTGCCAGCAGCCTCGACAGAAGCAGGAATCAGCCCCAGCATTTT
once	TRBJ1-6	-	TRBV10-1	CASAQGSSPLHF	TGCGCCAGCGCACAGGGAAGTTCACCCCTCCACTTT
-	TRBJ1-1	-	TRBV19	CASRPRRGSTEAFF	TGTGCCAGTAGACCCCGGCGGGGGAGCACTGAAGCTTTCTTT
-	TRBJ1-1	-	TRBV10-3	CAISPGSNTEAFF	TGTGCCATCAGTCCAGGATCTAACACTGAAGCTTTCTTT
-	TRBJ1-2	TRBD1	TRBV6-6	CATHRDRVYGYTF	TGTGCCACCCACCGGGACAGAGTGTATGGCTACACCTTC
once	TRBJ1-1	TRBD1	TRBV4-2	CASSLAGTGGTEAFF	TGTGCCAGCAGCCTCGCGGGGACAGGGGGGACTGAAGCTTTCTTT
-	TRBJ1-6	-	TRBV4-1	CASSQVAVLGSPLHF	TGCGCCAGCAGCCAAGTCGCGGTGTTAGGTTCACCCCTCCACTTT
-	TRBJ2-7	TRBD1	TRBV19	CASSITRRRGNEQYF	TGTGCCAGTAGTATCACCCGTCGCAGGGGGAACGAGCAGTACTTC
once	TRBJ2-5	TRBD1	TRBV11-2	CASSLGDRAWETQYF	TGTGCCAGCAGCTTAGGGGACAGGGCCTGGGAGACCCAGTACTTC
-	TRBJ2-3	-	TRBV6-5	CAVGEDTQYF	TGTGCTGTAGGAGAAGATACGCAGTATTTT
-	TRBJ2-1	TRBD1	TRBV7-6	CASSFGQGLAYNEQFF	TGTGCCAGCAGCTTTGGACAGGGCCTTGCCTACAATGAGCAGTTCTTC
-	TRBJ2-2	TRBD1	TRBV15	CATSVGTANTGELFF	TGTGCCACCAGCGTGGGGACAGCTAACACCGGGGAGCTGTTTTTT
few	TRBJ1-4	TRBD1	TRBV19	CASSTSTGKGFSEKLFF	TGTGCCAGTAGTACCTCGACAGGGAAGGGGTTTAGTGAAAAACTGTTTTTT
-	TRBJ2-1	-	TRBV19	CASSIEQGPYNEQFF	TGTGCCAGTAGTATAGAGCAGGGGCCCTACAATGAGCAGTTCTTC
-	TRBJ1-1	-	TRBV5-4	CASTLDRYTEAFF	TGTGCCAGCACCTTGGACAGATACACTGAAGCTTTCTTT
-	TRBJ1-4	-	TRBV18	CASSPYKQVPLNEKLFF	TGTGCCAGCTCACCATATAAACAGGTCCCCTTAAATGAAAAACTGTTTTTT
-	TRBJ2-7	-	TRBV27	CASSLRSTGIYEQYF	TGTGCCAGCAGTTTGCGTTCCACCGGGATCTACGAGCAGTACTTC
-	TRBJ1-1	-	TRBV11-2	CASTGIHDTEAFF	TGTGCCAGCACTGGCATTCACGACACTGAAGCTTTCTTT
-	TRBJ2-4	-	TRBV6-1	CASSESQDTLAKNIQYF	TGTGCCAGCAGTGAATCCCAGGACACGCTAGCCAAAAACATTCAGTACTTC
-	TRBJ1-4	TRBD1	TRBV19	CATAGQGLIHEKLFF	TGTGCCACCGCGGGACAGGGTTTGATTCACGAAAAACTGTTTTTT
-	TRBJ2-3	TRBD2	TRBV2	CASSGLARTDTQYF	TGTGCCAGCAGCGGACTAGCCCGCACAGATACGCAGTATTTT
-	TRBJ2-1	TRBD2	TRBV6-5	CASSPLAGDYNEQFF	TGTGCCAGCAGCCCGCTAGCGGGGGACTACAATGAGCAGTTCTTC
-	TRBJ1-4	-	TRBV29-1	CSVAGPTNEKLFF	TGCAGCGTCGCAGGGCCAACTAATGAAAAACTGTTTTTT
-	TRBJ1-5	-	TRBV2	CASSMDTNNQPQHF	TGTGCCAGCAGTATGGACACCAATAATCAGCCCCAGCATTTT
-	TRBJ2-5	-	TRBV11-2	CASSPQPQSKGEYF	TGTGCCAGCAGCCCACAACCCCAGTCCAAAGGGGAGTACTTC
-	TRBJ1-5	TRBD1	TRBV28	CASSSMTGRSNQPQHF	TGTGCCAGCAGCTCTATGACAGGGAGAAGCAATCAGCCCCAGCATTTT
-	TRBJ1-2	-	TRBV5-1	CASSLVSGNYGYTF	TGCGCCAGCAGCTTGGTTTCGGGTAATTATGGCTACACCTTC
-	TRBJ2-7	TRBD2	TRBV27	CASSLRTRGGGHSYEQYF	TGTGCCAGCAGTTTAAGAACCCGTGGCGGGGGGCATTCCTACGAGCAGTACTTC
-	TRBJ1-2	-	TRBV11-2	CASSLAGFLWGYTF	TGTGCCAGCAGCTTAGCAGGGTTCCTTTGGGGCTACACCTTC
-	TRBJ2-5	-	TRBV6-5	CASSYAAQETQYF	TGTGCCAGCAGTTACGCGGCGCAAGAGACCCAGTACTTC
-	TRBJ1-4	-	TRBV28	CASSSRSGGEKLFF	TGTGCCAGCAGTTCCCGATCGGGGGGTGAAAAACTGTTTTTT
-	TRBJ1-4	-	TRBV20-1	CSASPHGATNEKLFF	TGCAGTGCTAGTCCCCACGGGGCAACTAATGAAAAACTGTTTTTT
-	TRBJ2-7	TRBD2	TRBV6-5	CASSYSTAGVSYEQYF	TGTGCCAGCAGTTACTCGACCGCGGGGGTCTCCTACGAGCAGTACTTC